Each of the 9 T cell receptor beta chains below was sequenced from the same sample in a study of beta chain features in type 1 diabetes. Their recognized antigens are unknown. General study findings and limits: Significant though moderate, a shortening of TCRB CDR3s appeared in all four CD4+ subsets of Type 1 diabetes patients.

The investigators reverse transcribed all of the isolated RNA, so they sequenced expressed TCRB transcripts. Generated by immunoSEQ multiplex PCR, the TCRdb table keeps only in-frame clones and is missing some. The data hold 45,000 to 60,000 clones, with roughly 63% observed a single time. Input material: stem cell memory CD4+ T cells from blood. The receptors shown here come from a young woman with type 1 diabetes.

This chain connects TRBV9 to TRBJ2-7; D perhaps matches TRBD1 (6 bases). The V end lost 4 bases, the J end lost 4 bases, and 21 bases lay between the germline ends. The germline V gene has CDR1 SGDLS and CDR2 YYNGEE. The CDR3 contains 16 residues. The CDR3 region has the DNA TGTGCCAGCAGCCCAGGGGTCGGGACAAAAACATACGAGCAGTACTTC. It is translated as CASSPGVGTKTYEQYF.

This sequence joins TRBV7-9 and TRBJ1-5, with a tentative D call TRBD1 (5 bases). The CDR3 runs to 14 residues. Germline assignment: CDR1 SEHNR and CDR2 FQNEAQ (reference sequence). Trimming removed 0 bases at V and 7 bases at J, with 10 bases between. CDR3 nucleotides: TGTGCCAGCAGCTTAGCCCAGGGCGACCAGCCCCAGCATTTT. Amino acids: CASSLAQGDQPQHF.

The CDR3 region has the DNA TGTGCCAGCAGTCTAGTGAGAGGGCAGGGGGATACTGAAGCTTTCTTT. Its translation: CASSLVRGQGDTEAFF. The rearrangement links TRBV28 to TRBJ1-1; 7 bases are a match to TRBD1. This CDR3 comprises 16 residues. Germline V CDR1 and CDR2: MDHEN, SYDVKM. V shed 5 bases, J shed 5 bases, and the junction held 14 bases outside the gene matches.

V gene TRBV5-6 combines with J gene TRBJ2-7, with a possible D match to TRBD1 (7 bases). V gave up 4 bases and J gave up 9 bases, with 17 bases separating them. Germline assignment: CDR1 SGHDT and CDR2 YYEEEE. This CDR3 contains 13 residues. CDR3 amino acids: CASSAGTENAQYF. The CDR3 region has the DNA TGTGCCAGCAGCGCGGGGACAGAGAACGCGCAGTACTTC.

This chain links TRBV10-2 with TRBJ1-1; a possible D gene is TRBD1 (5 bases). The CDR3 spans 12 residues. The V gene's germline CDR1 is WSHSY and CDR2 SAAADI. V was trimmed by 2 bases and J by 7 bases, leaving 8 bases between them. CDR3 loop: CASSERGSEAFF. DNA of the CDR3: TGCGCCAGCAGTGAGCGGGGGAGTGAAGCTTTCTTT.

V usage is TRBV9 and J usage is TRBJ2-1; TRBD2 is a possible D gene (6 bases). The germline V gene has CDR1 SGDLS and CDR2 YYNGEE. The CDR3 loop spans 15 amino acids. Deletions cut 4 bases from V and 4 bases from J, with 15 bases between. Here the CDR3 DNA reads TGTGCCAGCAGCCCTAACGGGGGACCTTACAATGAGCAGTTCTTC. It encodes CASSPNGGPYNEQFF.

The chain links TRBV19 to TRBJ1-1; TRBD1 is a possible D gene (5 bases). This CDR3 region has 14 residues. CDR1 is LNHDA, CDR2 SQIVND, per germline (reference sequence). V was cut by 7 bases and J by 4 bases, with 16 bases left in between. For the CDR3, the DNA is TGTGCCAGTAATACTCCAGGGTTCGGCACTGAAGCTTTCTTT. It yields the protein CASNTPGFGTEAFF.

The chain links TRBV12-2 to TRBJ2-5; the D segment call TRBD1 is taken from the table without a DNA check. TRBV12-2 is a listed pseudogene. This CDR3 has 20 residues. Here the CDR3 DNA reads TGTGCAAGTCGCTTCGAAGATGGGACAGGTACGATCCTAGGAGGGGAGACCCAGTACTTC. Amino acid sequence: CASRFEDGTGTILGGETQYF.

This clone has just one count. The J gene is TRBJ2-2, the V gene TRBV7-9, with D tentatively TRBD1 (6 bases). Germline loops: CDR1 SEHNR, CDR2 FQNEAQ (reference sequence). The CDR3 length is 14 residues. The germline V and J ends were trimmed by 5 bases and 6 bases, with 13 bases remaining between them. The CDR3 DNA reads TGTGCCAGCAGCCCGCGGCAGGGGTCCGGGGAGCTGTTTTTT. This codes for CASSPRQGSGELFF.